This TCR beta chain was captured in a study of CD8+CD57+ T cells in acquired aplastic anemia. The CDR3 covers 15 residues. The V segment lost 8 bases and the J segment 0 bases; nucleotides outside the gene matches: 9. The germline CDR1 and CDR2 sequences are MNHNY and SVGAGI (reference sequence). The template for TCR beta VDJ and CDR3 sequence profiling was genomic DNA. TCRdb processed the reads anew with MiXCR; each CDR3 protein has one entry. The table shows under 350,000 distinct CDR3 sequences, with around 60% occurring only once. This chain connects TRBV6-6 to TRBJ2-5, with 7 bases lining up with TRBD1. The sequencing input was sorted CD4+, CD8+, or CD8+CD57+ T cells (not recorded which) from PBMCs. This receptor was obtained from a human donor with severe aplastic anemia or a healthy control (not recorded which). CDR3 residues: CASGYSDRDQETQYF. The CDR3 coding sequence is TGTGCCAGCGGCTACAGCGACAGGGACCAAGAGACCCAGTACTTC.